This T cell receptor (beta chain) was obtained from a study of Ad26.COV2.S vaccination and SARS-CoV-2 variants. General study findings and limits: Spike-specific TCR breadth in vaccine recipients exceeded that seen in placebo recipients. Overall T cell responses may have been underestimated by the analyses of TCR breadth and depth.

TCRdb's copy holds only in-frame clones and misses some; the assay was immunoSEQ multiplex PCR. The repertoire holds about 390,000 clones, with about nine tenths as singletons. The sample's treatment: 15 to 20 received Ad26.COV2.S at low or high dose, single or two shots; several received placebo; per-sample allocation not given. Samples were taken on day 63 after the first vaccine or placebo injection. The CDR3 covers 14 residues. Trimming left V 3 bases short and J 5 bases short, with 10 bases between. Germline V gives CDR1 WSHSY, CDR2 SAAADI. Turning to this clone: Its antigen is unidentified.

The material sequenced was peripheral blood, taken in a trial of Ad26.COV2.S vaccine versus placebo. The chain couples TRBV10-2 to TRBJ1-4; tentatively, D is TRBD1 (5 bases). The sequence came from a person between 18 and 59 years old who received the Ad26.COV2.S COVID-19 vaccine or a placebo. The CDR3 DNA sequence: TGCGCCAGCAGTGATATGGGGGTGAATGAAAAACTGTTTTTT. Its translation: CASSDMGVNEKLFF.